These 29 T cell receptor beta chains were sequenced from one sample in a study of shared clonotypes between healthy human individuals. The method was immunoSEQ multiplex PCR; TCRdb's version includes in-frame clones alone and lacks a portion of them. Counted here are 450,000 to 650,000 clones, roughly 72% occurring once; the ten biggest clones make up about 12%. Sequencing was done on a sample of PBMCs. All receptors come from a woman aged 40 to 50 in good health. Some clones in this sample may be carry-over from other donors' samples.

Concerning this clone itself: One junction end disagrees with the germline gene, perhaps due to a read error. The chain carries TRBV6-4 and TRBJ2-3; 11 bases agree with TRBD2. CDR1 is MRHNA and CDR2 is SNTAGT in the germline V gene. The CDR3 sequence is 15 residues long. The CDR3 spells CASSATSGSTGTQYF. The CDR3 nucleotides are TGTGCCAGCAGTGCTACTAGCGGGAGCACAGGTACGCAGTATTTT.

CDR3 protein: CASSLGALAGESEQYF. The CDR3 nucleotides are TGTGCCAGCAGCTTAGGCGCGCTAGCGGGAGAATCCGAGCAGTACTTC. The chain recombines TRBV11-2 with TRBJ2-7; TRBD2 matches at 10 bases. Germline V gene sequence: CDR1 SGHAT, CDR2 FQNNGV. The CDR3 has 16 residues. V was pared by 1 base and J by 6 bases, with 9 bases of the junction left unmatched.

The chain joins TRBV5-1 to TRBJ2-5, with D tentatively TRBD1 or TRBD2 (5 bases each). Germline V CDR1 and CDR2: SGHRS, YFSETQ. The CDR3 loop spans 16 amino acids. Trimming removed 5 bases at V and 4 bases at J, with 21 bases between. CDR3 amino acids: CASSLGPPVSGETQYF. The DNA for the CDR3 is TGCGCCAGCAGTCTGGGACCCCCAGTATCGGGAGAGACCCAGTACTTC.

The CDR3 DNA sequence: TGTGCCAGCAGTTTAGGTGTTGGCCTAGCGGGCTTCGGGGAGCTGTTTTTT. This codes for CASSLGVGLAGFGELFF. The rearrangement links TRBV28 to TRBJ2-2; 8 positions match TRBD2. V was pared by 2 bases and J by 7 bases, with 12 bases of the junction left unmatched. The CDR3 totals 17 residues. Looked up from germline, CDR1 is MDHEN and CDR2 is SYDVKM.

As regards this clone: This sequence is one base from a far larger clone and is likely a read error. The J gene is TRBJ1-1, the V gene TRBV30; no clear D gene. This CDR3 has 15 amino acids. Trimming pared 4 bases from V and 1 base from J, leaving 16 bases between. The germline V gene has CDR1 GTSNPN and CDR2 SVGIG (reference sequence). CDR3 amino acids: CAWTPKESRNTEAFF. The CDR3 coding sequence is TGTGCCTGGACCCCGAAGGAGAGCAGGAACACTGAAGCTTTCTTT.

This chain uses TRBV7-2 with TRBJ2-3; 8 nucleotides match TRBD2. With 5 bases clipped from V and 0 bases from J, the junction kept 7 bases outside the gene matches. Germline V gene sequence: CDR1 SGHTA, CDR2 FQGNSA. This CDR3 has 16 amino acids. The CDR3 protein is CASSLGASGSTDTQYF. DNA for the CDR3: TGTGCCAGCAGCCTGGGGGCTAGCGGGAGCACAGATACGCAGTATTTT.

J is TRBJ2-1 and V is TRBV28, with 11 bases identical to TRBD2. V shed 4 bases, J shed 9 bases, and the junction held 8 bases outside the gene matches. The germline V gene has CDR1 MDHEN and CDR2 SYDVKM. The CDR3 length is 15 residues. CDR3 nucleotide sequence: TGTGCCAGCAGTTCCTTAGCGGGAGGGCCTAGTGAGCAGTTCTTC. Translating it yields CASSSLAGGPSEQFF.

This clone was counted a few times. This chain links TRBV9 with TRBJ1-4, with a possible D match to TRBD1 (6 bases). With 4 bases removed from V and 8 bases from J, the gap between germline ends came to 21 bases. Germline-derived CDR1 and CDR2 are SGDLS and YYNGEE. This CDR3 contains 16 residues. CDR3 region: CASSPGAGRIGEKLFF. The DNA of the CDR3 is TGTGCCAGCAGCCCAGGGGCGGGGAGGATAGGAGAAAAACTGTTTTTT.

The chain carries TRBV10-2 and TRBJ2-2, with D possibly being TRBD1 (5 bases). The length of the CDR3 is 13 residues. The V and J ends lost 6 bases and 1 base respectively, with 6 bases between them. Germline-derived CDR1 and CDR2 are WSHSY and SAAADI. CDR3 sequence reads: CASRQENTGELFF. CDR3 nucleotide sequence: TGCGCCAGCAGACAGGAGAACACCGGGGAGCTGTTTTTT.

DNA for the CDR3: TGTGCCAGCATTACTAGCGGTTACTCCTACGAGCAGTACTTC. Translation gives CASITSGYSYEQYF. This chain joins TRBV28 and TRBJ2-5; 8 bases line up with TRBD2. The J call could be wrong; TRBJ2-7 is a better fit for the DNA end. CDR3 length: 14 residues. Looked up from germline, CDR1 is MDHEN and CDR2 is SYDVKM.

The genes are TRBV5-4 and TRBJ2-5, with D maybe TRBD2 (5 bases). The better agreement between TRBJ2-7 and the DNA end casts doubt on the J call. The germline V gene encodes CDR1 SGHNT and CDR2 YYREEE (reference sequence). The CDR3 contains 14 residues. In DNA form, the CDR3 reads TGTGCCAGCAGCTTGGGAGCGGATACCTACGAGCAGTACTTC. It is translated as CASSLGADTYEQYF.

This chain's CDR3 is CASSLGRGEQYF. CDR3 nucleotides: TGTGCCAGCAGCTTGGGCCGGGGCGAGCAGTACTTC. The chain links TRBV5-5 to TRBJ2-7; D might be TRBD2 (5 bases). V was trimmed by 0 bases and J by 6 bases, leaving 7 bases between them. This CDR3 has 12 residues. Germline assignment: CDR1 SGHKS and CDR2 YYEKEE (reference sequence).

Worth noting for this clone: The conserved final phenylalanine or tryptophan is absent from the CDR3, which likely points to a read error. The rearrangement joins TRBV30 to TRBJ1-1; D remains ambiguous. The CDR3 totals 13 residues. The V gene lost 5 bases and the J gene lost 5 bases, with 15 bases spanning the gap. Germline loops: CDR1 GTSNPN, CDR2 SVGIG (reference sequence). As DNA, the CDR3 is TGTGCCTGGCGTGAGATAGCGGAGACTGAAGCTTTCTCT. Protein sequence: CAWREIAETEAFS.

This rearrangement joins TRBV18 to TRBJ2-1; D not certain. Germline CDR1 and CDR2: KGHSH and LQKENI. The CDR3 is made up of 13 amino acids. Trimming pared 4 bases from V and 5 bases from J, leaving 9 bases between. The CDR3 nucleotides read TGTGCCAGCTCACGAAACGCCAACAATGAGCAGTTCTTC. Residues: CASSRNANNEQFF.

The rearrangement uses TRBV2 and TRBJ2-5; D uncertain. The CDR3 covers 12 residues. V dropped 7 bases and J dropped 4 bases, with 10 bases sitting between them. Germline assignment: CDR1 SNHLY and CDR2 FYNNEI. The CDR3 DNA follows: TGTGCCAGCACCCCGGACGGAGAGACCCAGTACTTC. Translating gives CASTPDGETQYF.

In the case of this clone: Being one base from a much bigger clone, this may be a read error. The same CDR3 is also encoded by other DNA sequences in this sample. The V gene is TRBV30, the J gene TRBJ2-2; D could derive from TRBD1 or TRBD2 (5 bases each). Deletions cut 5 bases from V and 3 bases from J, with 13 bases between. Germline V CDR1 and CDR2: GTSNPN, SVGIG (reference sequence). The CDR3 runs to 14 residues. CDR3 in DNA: TGTGCCTGGCAGGGACGACAGTACACCGGGGAGCTGTTTTTT. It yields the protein CAWQGRQYTGELFF.

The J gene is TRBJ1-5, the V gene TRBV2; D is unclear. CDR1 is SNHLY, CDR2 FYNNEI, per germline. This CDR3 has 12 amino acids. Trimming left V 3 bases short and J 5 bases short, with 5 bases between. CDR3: CASSDSDQPQHF. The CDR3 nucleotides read TGTGCCAGCAGTGACTCTGATCAGCCCCAGCATTTT.

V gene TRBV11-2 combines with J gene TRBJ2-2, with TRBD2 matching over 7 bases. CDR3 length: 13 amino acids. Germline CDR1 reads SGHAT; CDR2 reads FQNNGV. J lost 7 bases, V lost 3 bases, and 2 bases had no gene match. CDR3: CASSLSGIGELFF. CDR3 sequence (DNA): TGTGCCAGCAGCTTGAGCGGGATCGGGGAGCTGTTTTTT.

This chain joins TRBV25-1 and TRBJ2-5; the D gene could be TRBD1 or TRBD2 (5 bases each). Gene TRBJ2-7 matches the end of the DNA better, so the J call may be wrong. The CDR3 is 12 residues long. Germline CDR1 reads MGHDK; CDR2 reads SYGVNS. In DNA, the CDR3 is TGTGCCAGCAGCAGGGAGTCGGACGAGCAGTACTTC. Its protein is CASSRESDEQYF.

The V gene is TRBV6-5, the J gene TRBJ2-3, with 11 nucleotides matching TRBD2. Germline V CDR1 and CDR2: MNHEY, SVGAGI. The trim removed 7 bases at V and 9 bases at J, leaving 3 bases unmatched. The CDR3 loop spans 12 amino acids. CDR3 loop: CASMRLAGTQYF. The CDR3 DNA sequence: TGTGCCAGCATGAGACTAGCGGGGACGCAGTATTTT.

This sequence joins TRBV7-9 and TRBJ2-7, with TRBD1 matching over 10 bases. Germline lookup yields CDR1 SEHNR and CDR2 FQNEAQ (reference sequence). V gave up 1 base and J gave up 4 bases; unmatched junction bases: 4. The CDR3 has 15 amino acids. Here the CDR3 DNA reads TGTGCCAGCAGCTTAGAAGTGGACAGGGGGTACGAGCAGTACTTC. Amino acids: CASSLEVDRGYEQYF.

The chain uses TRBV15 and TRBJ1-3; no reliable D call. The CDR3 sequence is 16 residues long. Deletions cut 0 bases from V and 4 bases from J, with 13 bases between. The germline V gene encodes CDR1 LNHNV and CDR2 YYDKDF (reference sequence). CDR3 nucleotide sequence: TGTGCCACCAGCAGAGATGGTAGGCCGCAGGGAAACACCATATATTTT. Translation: CATSRDGRPQGNTIYF.

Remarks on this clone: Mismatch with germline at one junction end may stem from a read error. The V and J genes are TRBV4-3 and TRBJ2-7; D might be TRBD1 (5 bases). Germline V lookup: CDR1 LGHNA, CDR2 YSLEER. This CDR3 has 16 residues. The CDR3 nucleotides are TGCGCCAGCAGCCAAGATATTGGGCAGGGATTCTACGGGCAGTACTTC. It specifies CASSQDIGQGFYGQYF.

The CDR3 nucleotides read TGTGCCAGCAGCCAACAACTGAACACTGAAGCTTTCTTT. It encodes CASSQQLNTEAFF. V and J are TRBV14 and TRBJ1-1; D not resolved. Trimming removed 2 bases at V and 0 bases at J, with 4 bases between. This CDR3 comprises 13 residues. Germline CDR1 reads SGHDN; CDR2 reads FVKESK.

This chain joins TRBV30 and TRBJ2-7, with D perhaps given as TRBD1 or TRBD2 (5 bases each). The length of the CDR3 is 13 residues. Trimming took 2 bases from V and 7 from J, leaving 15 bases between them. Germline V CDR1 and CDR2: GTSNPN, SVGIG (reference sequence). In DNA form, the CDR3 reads TGTGCCTGGAGTAGGCAGGGACCAGAGGAGCAGTACTTC. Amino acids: CAWSRQGPEEQYF.

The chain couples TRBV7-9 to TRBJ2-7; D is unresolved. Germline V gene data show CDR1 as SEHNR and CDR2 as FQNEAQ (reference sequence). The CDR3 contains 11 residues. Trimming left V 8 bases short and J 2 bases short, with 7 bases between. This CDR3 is CASSRAYEQYF. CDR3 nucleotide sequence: TGTGCCAGCTCGCGAGCCTACGAGCAGTACTTC.

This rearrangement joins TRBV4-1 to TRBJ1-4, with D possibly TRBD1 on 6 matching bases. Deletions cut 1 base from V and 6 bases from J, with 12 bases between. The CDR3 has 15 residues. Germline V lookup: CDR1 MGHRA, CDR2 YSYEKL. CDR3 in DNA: TGCGCCAGCAGCCAAGGGACAGAGACTTATGAAAAACTGTTTTTT. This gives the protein CASSQGTETYEKLFF.

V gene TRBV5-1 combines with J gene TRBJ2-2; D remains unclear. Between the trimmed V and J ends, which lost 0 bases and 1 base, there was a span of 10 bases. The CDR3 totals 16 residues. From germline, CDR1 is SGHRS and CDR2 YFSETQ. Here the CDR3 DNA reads TGCGCCAGCAGCTTGGGGCCAGCCCAGAACACCGGGGAGCTGTTTTTT. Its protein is CASSLGPAQNTGELFF. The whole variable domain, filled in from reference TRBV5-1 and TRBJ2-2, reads KAGVTQTPRYLIKTRGQQVTLSCSPISGHRSVSWYQQTPGQGLQFLFEYFSETQRNKGNFPGRFSGRQFSNSRSEMNVSTLELGDSALYLCASSLGPAQNTGELFFGEGSRLTVL.

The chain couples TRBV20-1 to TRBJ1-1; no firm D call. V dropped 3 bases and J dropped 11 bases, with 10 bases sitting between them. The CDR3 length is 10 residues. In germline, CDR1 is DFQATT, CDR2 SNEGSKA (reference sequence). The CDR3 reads CSASGITAFF. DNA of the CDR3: TGCAGTGCTAGCGGTATAACGGCTTTCTTT.